These T cell receptor beta chains were read from a single sample in a study of cytomegalovirus exposure and HLA in healthy donors. This table comes from immunoSEQ multiplex PCR, and its TCRdb copy is limited to in-frame clones, with some not included. The table has some 67,000 clones, roughly 80% seen once. Sequenced material: PBMCs. These receptors came from a woman in her 30s in good health and CMV-seronegative. Each CDR3 is given with its conserved first and last residue. Fields, in order: CDR3 protein, CDR3 DNA, D gene, CDR3 length, J gene, clone size, V gene. The D gene is left open where the match is weak. Expanded clones are given a class, and other clones once, few, many or no size at all.

CASSLPSIHEQFF,TGTGCCAGCAGTTTGCCTAGTATCCATGAGCAGTTCTTC,-,13,TRBJ2-1,few,TRBV27
CASSPTGSRNTEAFF,TGTGCCAGCAGCCCCACCGGGAGTCGGAACACTGAAGCTTTCTTT,-,15,TRBJ1-1,-,TRBV9
CASSLLHGGYGYTF,TGTGCCAGCAGCTTACTTCACGGGGGGTATGGCTACACCTTC,-,14,TRBJ1-2,-,TRBV7-2
CASSDGTSGGADTQYF,TGTGCCAGCAGTGACGGGACTAGCGGGGGGGCAGATACGCAGTATTTT,TRBD2,16,TRBJ2-3,-,TRBV6-4
CASSVRDRVSGQPQHF,TGTGCCAGCAGTGTCCGGGACAGGGTATCGGGGCAGCCCCAGCATTTT,TRBD1,16,TRBJ1-5,-,TRBV2
CAISEGGQGEAFF,TGTGCCATCAGTGAAGGAGGGCAGGGTGAAGCTTTCTTT,-,13,TRBJ1-1,-,TRBV10-3
CASSPGYDQPQHF,TGTGCCAGCAGTCCGGGGTATGATCAGCCCCAGCATTTT,-,13,TRBJ1-5,-,TRBV28
CASSPPLEGTEAFF,TGTGCCAGCAGTCCCCCTCTTGAGGGTACTGAAGCTTTCTTT,-,14,TRBJ1-1,few,TRBV28
CSSSIMEAFF,TGTTCCAGCAGCATCATGGAAGCTTTCTTT,-,10,TRBJ1-1,-,TRBV7-9
CASRSGARADGYTF,TGTGCCAGCAGGTCAGGGGCCCGGGCGGATGGCTACACCTTC,-,14,TRBJ1-2,-,TRBV28
CASSFGDSPSYEQYF,TGCGCCAGCAGCTTTGGAGACAGTCCTTCCTACGAGCAGTACTTC,-,15,TRBJ2-7,-,TRBV5-1
CASRLLAGVTSYNEQFF,TGTGCCAGCAGACTACTAGCGGGGGTGACCTCCTACAATGAGCAGTTCTTC,TRBD2,17,TRBJ2-1,-,TRBV7-6
CASSSDRGETQYF,TGTGCCAGCAGCTCAGACAGGGGAGAGACCCAGTACTTC,TRBD1,13,TRBJ2-5,once,TRBV7-2
CASSLGDGGTDTQYF,TGTGCCAGCAGCTTAGGGGACGGGGGTACAGATACGCAGTATTTT,-,15,TRBJ2-3,-,TRBV11-2
CASSDPRQSQYF,TGCGCCAGCAGTGACCCACGACAGTCCCAGTACTTC,-,12,TRBJ2-7,-,TRBV10-1
CASIRWGVSYEQYF,TGTGCCAGCATCCGCTGGGGGGTCAGCTACGAGCAGTACTTC,-,14,TRBJ2-7,-,TRBV6-1
CASSGGTVDYGYTF,TGTGCCAGCAGCGGGGGGACAGTCGACTATGGCTACACCTTC,TRBD1,14,TRBJ1-2,-,TRBV9
CASSEEMTSGSYNEQFF,TGTGCCAGCAGTGAAGAAATGACTAGCGGATCGTACAATGAGCAGTTCTTC,TRBD2,17,TRBJ2-1,once,TRBV2
CASSSTGTRNTEAFF,TGTGCCAGCAGTTCTACCGGGACACGGAACACTGAAGCTTTCTTT,-,15,TRBJ1-1,once,TRBV6-1
CAWSVSGGYTF,TGTGCCTGGAGTGTATCGGGTGGCTACACCTTC,-,11,TRBJ1-2,-,TRBV30
CASSGGMGAAEAFF,TGTGCCAGCAGTGGGGGGATGGGGGCAGCTGAAGCTTTCTTT,-,14,TRBJ1-1,-,TRBV2
CASSNYWGQETQYF,TGTGCCAGCAGTAACTATTGGGGGCAGGAGACCCAGTACTTC,-,14,TRBJ2-5,-,TRBV27
CATSSGTGRSEAFF,TGTGCCACCAGCAGTGGAACAGGGCGTAGTGAAGCTTTCTTT,-,14,TRBJ1-1,-,TRBV15
CSARGTTGLTEAFF,TGCAGCGCGAGAGGTACAACAGGGCTCACTGAAGCTTTCTTT,-,14,TRBJ1-1,once,TRBV29-1
CASSKDRSAYEQYF,TGTGCCAGTAGTAAGGACAGGTCCGCCTACGAGCAGTACTTC,TRBD1,14,TRBJ2-7,-,TRBV19
CAWSDKTGASYGYTF,TGTGCCTGGAGTGATAAGACAGGGGCAAGCTATGGCTACACCTTC,TRBD1,15,TRBJ1-2,medium-sized,TRBV30
CASSKRGEGIETQYF,TGTGCCAGCAGCAAGAGAGGTGAGGGAATCGAGACCCAGTACTTC,-,15,TRBJ2-5,once,TRBV21-1
CAWRDRNYGYTF,TGTGCCTGGAGGGACAGGAACTATGGCTACACCTTC,TRBD1,12,TRBJ1-2,-,TRBV30
CASSGGQGNSNYGYTF,TGTGCCAGCAGCGGGGGACAGGGAAACTCTAACTATGGCTACACCTTC,TRBD1,16,TRBJ1-2,-,TRBV5-4
CARSLVAANPTTSGNTIYF,TGTGCCAGAAGCTTGGTGGCTGCCAACCCTACTACCTCTGGAAACACCATATATTTT,-,19,TRBJ1-3,-,TRBV5-3
CASSHRQSTYGYTF,TGTGCCAGCAGCCACCGACAGAGCACCTATGGCTACACCTTC,-,14,TRBJ1-2,-,TRBV6-1
CASSLGGPGGNQPQHF,TGTGCCAGCAGCTTAGGCGGACCGGGGGGCAATCAGCCCCAGCATTTT,-,16,TRBJ1-5,few,TRBV7-2
CSVGDRNNEQFF,TGCAGCGTTGGGGACAGGAACAATGAGCAGTTCTTC,TRBD1,12,TRBJ2-1,-,TRBV29-1
CASSLETGDLGTQYF,TGCGCCAGCAGCTTGGAGACAGGGGATTTAGGGACCCAGTACTTC,TRBD1,15,TRBJ2-5,few,TRBV5-1
CASSPNYYNEQFF,TGTGCCAGCAGCCCCAACTATTACAATGAGCAGTTCTTC,-,13,TRBJ2-1,-,TRBV7-2
CASLAGGLLREAFF,TGTGCCTCCTTGGCGGGGGGGCTCCTAAGAGAAGCTTTCTTT,-,14,TRBJ1-1,-,TRBV30
CASRTGRTEAFF,TGTGCCAGCAGGACAGGGAGGACTGAAGCTTTCTTT,TRBD1,12,TRBJ1-1,-,TRBV27
CASSEQIYNEQFF,TGTGCCTCTAGCGAGCAAATCTACAATGAGCAGTTCTTC,-,13,TRBJ2-1,-,TRBV7-6
CASSAGQGTHTDTQYF,TGCGCCAGCAGCGCTGGACAGGGGACCCACACAGATACGCAGTATTTT,TRBD1,16,TRBJ2-3,-,TRBV5-1
CASSLSRGYTF,TGTGCCAGCAGTTTATCACGGGGCTACACCTTC,-,11,TRBJ1-2,once,TRBV28
CASSLRGFNQPQHF,TGTGCCAGCAGCCTACGGGGTTTCAATCAGCCCCAGCATTTT,-,14,TRBJ1-5,-,TRBV13
CASSLSATAIFEQYF,TGTGCCAGCAGCTTGAGTGCGACAGCCATCTTCGAGCAGTACTTC,-,15,TRBJ2-7,few,TRBV7-8
CASSLDFGYEQYF,TGTGCCAGCAGCTTAGATTTCGGGTACGAGCAGTACTTC,-,13,TRBJ2-7,-,TRBV7-8